This is a list of T cell receptor beta chains from one sample in a study of human T cells and chemical hapten exposure. TCRdb fed the RACE reads into MiXCR, producing one record per CDR3 protein. The sample gives under 200,000 distinct CDR3 sequences, nearly 30% of which show up once; nearly 3% is in the top ten. The sample in question was whole blood, obtained in connection with sensitization to the hapten diphenylcyclopropenone (DPC). These receptors came from a woman aged 25 to 39 with alopecia areata. Some clones in this sample may be carry-over from other donors' samples. Both conserved end residues are part of each CDR3. The D gene is left open where the match is weak. Rows give clone size only sometimes, using once, few, many, or a class for an expanded clone.

TRBJ2-1	TRBD2	few	TRBV30	TGTGCCTGGAGCGGGGGGTACAATGAGCAGTTCTTC	CAWSGGYNEQFF
TRBJ1-6	.	.	TRBV27	TGTGCCAGCAGCCCACAGAGCGACCCCTCCTATAATTCACCCCTCCACTTT	CASSPQSDPSYNSPLHF
TRBJ2-7	TRBD2	.	TRBV9	TGTGCCAGCAGCGTAGAGGGCGGGGGAACCTACGAGCAGTACTTC	CASSVEGGGTYEQYF
TRBJ2-5	TRBD2	.	TRBV20-1	TGCAGTGCTAAGGGACTAGCGGGAGGGTACGGAGAGACCCAGTACTTC	CSAKGLAGGYGETQYF
TRBJ1-1	.	few	TRBV7-2	TGTGCCAGCAGCCCAACAGGGCTCGAGGCTTTCTTT	CASSPTGLEAFF
TRBJ1-1	.	.	TRBV20-1	TGCAGTGCTACTACACCCCGTGGCTTGAACACTGAAGCTTTCTTT	CSATTPRGLNTEAFF
TRBJ1-6	TRBD1	many	TRBV29-1	TGCAGCGGGAAATACAGGGGGCAAGAGAATTCACCCCTCCACTTT	CSGKYRGQENSPLHF
TRBJ2-3	TRBD1	.	TRBV7-2	TGTGCCAGCAGCTTAGCGCCAGGGGGCTCAGGTAGCACAGATACGCAGTATTTT	CASSLAPGGSGSTDTQYF
TRBJ2-1	.	.	TRBV28	TGTGCCAGCCGTCTTACCAGGTATGAGCAGTTCTTC	CASRLTRYEQFF
TRBJ1-1	.	.	TRBV2	TGTGCCAGCGGGTCAGAGGCGAACACTGAAGCTTTCTTT	CASGSEANTEAFF
TRBJ2-1	.	few	TRBV5-4	TGTGCCAGCAGCTTAGACCCGCCCCGCTCCTACAATGAGCAGTTCTTC	CASSLDPPRSYNEQFF
TRBJ1-6	.	.	TRBV18	TGTGCCAGCTCGGGCGACAGAAATTCACCCCTCCACTTT	CASSGDRNSPLHF
TRBJ2-7	TRBD1	few	TRBV5-1	TGCGCCAGCAGCACTGACAGGGGGGCTGCGGAGCAGTACTTC	CASSTDRGAAEQYF
TRBJ2-4	TRBD1	.	TRBV5-1	TGCGCCAGCAGCTTTCAGGGGGATAACATTCAGTACTTC	CASSFQGDNIQYF
TRBJ2-7	TRBD2	.	TRBV20-1	TGCAGTGCTAGCCCAGGGGGGACTAGCGGCTACGAGCAGTACTTC	CSASPGGTSGYEQYF
TRBJ1-1	.	.	TRBV7-2	TGTGCCAGCAGCCGGGACTCTCTCCGAATCGGGATTGAAGCTTTCTTT	CASSRDSLRIGIEAFF
TRBJ2-1	.	.	TRBV7-2	TGTGCCAGCAGCTTACTGGACCTGGCCAATGAGCAGTTCTTC	CASSLLDLANEQFF
TRBJ2-1	TRBD2	.	TRBV4-3	TGCGCCAGCAGCCAAGATCGCCCACTAGCGGGATGGGGTTCCTACAATGAGCAGTTCTTC	CASSQDRPLAGWGSYNEQFF
TRBJ1-3	.	many	TRBV29-1	TGCAGCGTTGCTAAAACAGATTCTGGAAACACCATATATTTT	CSVAKTDSGNTIYF
TRBJ2-2	.	.	TRBV19	TGTGCCAGTAGTCCGGGGGCAAACACCGGGGAGCTGTTTTTT	CASSPGANTGELFF
TRBJ2-3	.	many	TRBV7-2	TGTGCCAGCAGCTCATACACAGATACGCAGTATTTT	CASSSYTDTQYF
TRBJ1-1	.	.	TRBV4-2	TGTGCCAGCAGCCAAGCGAGAGGGGGTTCCACTGAAGCTTTCTTT	CASSQARGGSTEAFF
TRBJ1-6	.	.	TRBV6-5	TGTGCCAGCAGCCTCCGGGTCCTAGGGGGTTCACCCCTCCACTTT	CASSLRVLGGSPLHF
TRBJ1-6	TRBD1	many	TRBV3-1	TGTGCCAGCAGCCAAGGGACAGGGGTGGGTTCACCCCTCCACTTT	CASSQGTGVGSPLHF
TRBJ2-2	TRBD2	few	TRBV9	TGTGCCAGCAGCGTAGGCCCAGCGGGAGCCGGGGAGCTGTTTTTT	CASSVGPAGAGELFF
TRBJ1-1	TRBD1	.	TRBV28	TGTGCCAGCAGTTCCGACAGGGTCACTGAAGCTTTCTTT	CASSSDRVTEAFF
TRBJ2-3	.	.	TRBV7-9	TGTGCCAGCAGGCCCGGGACACCCACAGATACGCAGTATTTT	CASRPGTPTDTQYF
TRBJ2-6	TRBD1	.	TRBV28	TGTGCCAGCAGTTTTTACAGGGGATCCGGGGCCAACGTCCTGACTTTC	CASSFYRGSGANVLTF
TRBJ1-1	TRBD1	.	TRBV12-3/TRBV12-4	TGTGCCAGCAGTTTGGTCGAGGGGGCTTACGCTTTCTTT	CASSLVEGAYAFF
TRBJ2-5	TRBD2	.	TRBV5-1	TGCGCCAGCAGCCCCCAGCGGGGGCCTCAAGAGACCCAGTACTTC	CASSPQRGPQETQYF
TRBJ1-6	.	once	TRBV5-1	TGCGCCAGCAGCTTGGGTACAGCTGATAATTCACCCCTCCACTTT	CASSLGTADNSPLHF
TRBJ2-1	.	once	TRBV7-8	TGTGCCAGCAGCCATCCGCCAGGGACCTACAATGAGCAGTTCTTC	CASSHPPGTYNEQFF
TRBJ2-2	.	.	TRBV7-2	TGTGCCAGCAGCTTAGTTGCGGGGACCCGAACTTTT	CASSLVAGTRTF
TRBJ1-5	.	.	TRBV27	TGTGCCTCCTCCCAGAGGGGACATCAGCCCCAGCATTTT	CASSQRGHQPQHF
TRBJ2-3	.	.	TRBV7-2	TGTGCCAGCAGCCCAACCCCCAAGGGAGATACGCAGTATTTT	CASSPTPKGDTQYF
TRBJ2-6	TRBD1	.	TRBV7-2	TGTGCCAGCAGCTCCGCGGGACAGGGGGCAGGTGGGGCCAACGTCCTGACTTTC	CASSSAGQGAGGANVLTF
TRBJ1-4	.	.	TRBV19	TGTGCCAGTAGTAGGCGGATTAATGAAAAACTGTTTTTT	CASSRRINEKLFF
TRBJ1-2	TRBD1	.	TRBV20-1	TGCAGTGCTCATCAATCAGGGGGAGACTATGGCTACACCTTC	CSAHQSGGDYGYTF
TRBJ2-1	.	few	TRBV7-2	TGTGCCAGCACTCGGAGTATGTCCTACAATGAGCAGTTCTTC	CASTRSMSYNEQFF
TRBJ2-1	TRBD1	.	TRBV28	TGTGCCAGCAGCGACAGGGTTACCTACAATGAGCAGTTCTTC	CASSDRVTYNEQFF